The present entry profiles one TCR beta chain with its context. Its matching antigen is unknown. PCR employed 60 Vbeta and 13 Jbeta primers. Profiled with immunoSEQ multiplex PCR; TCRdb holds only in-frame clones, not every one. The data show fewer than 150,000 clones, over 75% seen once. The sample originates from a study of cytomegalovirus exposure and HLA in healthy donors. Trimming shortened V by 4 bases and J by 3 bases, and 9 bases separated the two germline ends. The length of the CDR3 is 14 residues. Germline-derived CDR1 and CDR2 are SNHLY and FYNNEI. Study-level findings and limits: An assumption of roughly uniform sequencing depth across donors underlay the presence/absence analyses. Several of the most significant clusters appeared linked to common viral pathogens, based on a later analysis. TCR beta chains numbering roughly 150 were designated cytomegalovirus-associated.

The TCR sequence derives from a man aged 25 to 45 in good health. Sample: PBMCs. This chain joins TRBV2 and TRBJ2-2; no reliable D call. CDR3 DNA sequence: TGTGCCAGCAGTGGGGCTTTGCACACCGGGGAGCTGTTTTTT. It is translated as CASSGALHTGELFF.